These T cell receptor beta chains were read from a single sample in a study of blood T cell repertoires in COVID-19. Method: immunoSEQ multiplex PCR; TCRdb's copy keeps in-frame clones and lacks some. The sample records a few hundred thousand clones, 85% to 90% being singletons. Sequencing was carried out using peripheral blood. The receptors originated from a man in his fifties or sixties with acute or convalescent COVID-19. CDR3s include the opening cysteine and the closing phenylalanine or tryptophan.

>TRBJ1-3|TRBV5-4
CASSLGPAGNTIYF
>TRBJ1-6|TRBV6-2/TRBV6-3
CASSQTASSYNSPLHF
>TRBJ2-1|TRBV5-1
CASSLYGGGASIQHNEQFF
>TRBJ2-3|TRBV11-2
CASSLMLRRGDTSTDTQYF
>TRBJ2-1|TRBV6-5
CASSYGTERWNEQFF
>TRBJ1-5|TRBV19
CASRTGADNQPQHF
>TRBJ2-2|TRBV19
CASSSYGLAGGRNTGELFF
>TRBJ2-5|TRBV3-1/TRBV3-2
CASSPPGSGETQYF
>TRBJ1-5|TRBV19
CASSADRGSYQPQHF
>TRBJ2-1|TRBV9
CASSVVAGGLNEQFF
>TRBJ1-1|TRBV5-6
CASSPGHPNTEAFF
>TRBJ1-6|TRBV6-2/TRBV6-3
CASSYTTTTLHF
>TRBJ2-7|TRBV27
CASSYLFGGALLEEQYF
>TRBJ1-5|TRBV5-6
CASSLQGIHQPQHF
>TRBJ2-1|TRBV19
CASSVGLAGGPNEQFF
>TRBJ2-7|TRBV4-1
CASSQAGTGIYYEQYF
>TRBJ2-1|TRBV28
CASSPGQGGWFNEQFF
>TRBJ1-2|TRBV6-5
CASSPVGGNGYTF
>TRBJ2-7|TRBV29-1
CSVQTRTSYEQYF
>TRBJ1-3|TRBV21-1
CASGKGERSGNTIYF
>TRBJ2-7|TRBV4-2
CASSPSGTGVGVGESYEQYF
>TRBJ1-2|TRBV5-8
CASSMDRRHTYYGYTF
>TRBJ1-4|TRBV10-2
CASRGQGANEKLFF
>TRBJ1-1|TRBV7-3
CASSLTPQSQAFF
>TRBJ1-2|TRBV28
CASSQGARYGYTF
>TRBJ1-6|TRBV6-1
CASSEARRTGVLPLHF
>TRBJ1-1|TRBV11-3
CASSSATGSNTEAFF
>TRBJ1-5|TRBV10-2
CASSGQGANQPQHF
>TRBJ2-5|TRBV2
CASSEALRGSLEYF
>TRBJ2-4|TRBV4-2
CASSQDGTSGTQNIQYF
>TRBJ1-1|TRBV25-1
CASSVAGSNTEAFF
>TRBJ1-1|TRBV9
CASSSMTLPNTEAFF
>TRBJ1-5|TRBV23-1
CASSQSGGNPPQHF
>TRBJ2-7|TRBV6-6
CASSYSSQRTYEQYF
>TRBJ1-2|TRBV19
CASKQTGTNYGYTF
>TRBJ2-7|TRBV20-1
CSASTSGGVRGEQYF
>TRBJ2-5|TRBV6-2/TRBV6-3
CASSYSMEEGAFYGWETQYF
>TRBJ2-5|TRBV27
CASSFFTSGGQETQYF
>TRBJ1-2|TRBV5-1
CASSPDRGQDGYTF
>TRBJ1-1|TRBV5-1
CASSFKGQGLENTEAFF